Described below is a single T cell receptor beta chain sequence and its context. The antigen is undetermined. Treatment indicated: roughly 10-day PBMC culture with coronavirus spike peptide pools or control peptides (ViraFEST assay). With peptide pools, ViraFEST first expanded antigen-specific T cells and afterwards sequenced their TCRs. The entry originates in a study of vaccination and CD4 T cells after COVID-19. As for the study in general: The cells in question were stimulated using overlapping spike peptides derived from SARS-CoV-2, HCoV-NL63, HCoV-OC43 and HCoV-229E.

The germline V gene encodes CDR1 SGHVS and CDR2 FQNEAQ. This CDR3 region has 17 residues. V was clipped by 0 bases and J by 8 bases, with 22 bases between them. The Oncomine TCR Beta short-read assay was applied to DNA of cultured CD4+ T cells. TCRdb used MiXCR to reprocess the PCR reads, holding one entry per CDR3 protein. The sample lists roughly 4,500 distinct CDR3 sequences, over 40% seen once, with less than 20% in the top ten. General study points: Researchers looked at relatively few convalescent patients and had no early post-infection timepoints.

This sequence originates from a human donor who had recovered from COVID-19. Sequenced material: CD4+ T cells from blood, cultured in vitro. The rearrangement links TRBV7-8 to TRBJ1-2; D not resolved. Here the CDR3 DNA reads TGTGCCAGCAGCTTAGCCGGCCCGGGGATCAAACGCGAAGGCTACACCTTC. This translates into CASSLAGPGIKREGYTF.